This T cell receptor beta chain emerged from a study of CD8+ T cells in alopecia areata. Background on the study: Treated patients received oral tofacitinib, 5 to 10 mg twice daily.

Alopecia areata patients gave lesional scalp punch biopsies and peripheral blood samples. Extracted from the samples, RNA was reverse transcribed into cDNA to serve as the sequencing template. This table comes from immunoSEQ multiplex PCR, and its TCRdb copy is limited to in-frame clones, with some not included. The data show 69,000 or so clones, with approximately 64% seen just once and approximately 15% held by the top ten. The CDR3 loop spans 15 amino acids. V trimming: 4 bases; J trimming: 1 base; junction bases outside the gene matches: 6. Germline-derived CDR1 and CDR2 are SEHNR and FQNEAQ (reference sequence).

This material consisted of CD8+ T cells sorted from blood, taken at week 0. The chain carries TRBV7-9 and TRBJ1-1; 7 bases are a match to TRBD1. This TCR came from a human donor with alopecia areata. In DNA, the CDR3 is TGTGCCAGCAGCTCAACAGGGGTTGCGAACACTGAAGCTTTCTTT. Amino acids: CASSSTGVANTEAFF.